These 28 T cell receptor beta chains were all obtained from the same sample, sequenced in a study of monozygotic twins with inflammatory bowel disease. From the 5' RACE reads, TCRdb lists one entry per CDR3 protein and no DNA. The data include some 300,000 distinct CDR3 sequences; the top ten clones carry approximately 5.9%. Sequences were obtained from blood. Every receptor here comes from a human donor with ulcerative colitis or Crohn's disease, or a healthy co-twin of an affected twin (not recorded which).

CDR3: CASSYRGDQPQHF. V is TRBV19 and J is TRBJ1-5; TCRdb outputs TRBD1, but without DNA this stays unchecked. Germline V gives CDR1 LNHDA, CDR2 SQIVND (reference sequence). The CDR3 sequence is 13 residues long.

This chain connects TRBV5-1 to TRBJ1-5. This CDR3 contains 15 residues. Germline values: CDR1 SGHRS, CDR2 YFSETQ. CDR3 sequence reads: CASSSGQGWNQPQHF. Together with reference TRBV5-1 and TRBJ1-5, the CDR3 gives the full variable domain: KAGVTQTPRYLIKTRGQQVTLSCSPISGHRSVSWYQQTPGQGLQFLFEYFSETQRNKGNFPGRFSGRQFSNSRSEMNVSTLELGDSALYLCASSSGQGWNQPQHFGDGTRLSIL.

J is TRBJ1-6 and V is TRBV3-1. This CDR3 contains 15 residues. Per the germline V gene, CDR1 is LGHDT and CDR2 is YNNKEL (reference sequence). The CDR3 reads CASSQVGREYSPLHF.

This sequence joins TRBV4-1 and TRBJ1-3. The germline gives CDR1 MGHRA, CDR2 YSYEKL. This CDR3 region has 21 residues. The CDR3 is CASSQVVSAGGLPASGNTIYF.

The chain uses TRBV28 and TRBJ1-5; checking the TCRdb D call of TRBD1 is not possible without DNA. CDR1 and CDR2 (germline): MDHEN, SYDVKM. CDR3 length equals 15 residues. The CDR3 region is CASSSGTARGQPQHF.

V and J are TRBV30 and TRBJ2-7; the TRBD1 assignment by TCRdb is unverifiable without DNA. This CDR3 has 15 amino acids. CDR1 and CDR2 (germline): GTSNPN, SVGIG (reference sequence). The CDR3 sequence is CAWSVLGTGSHEQYF. Using reference TRBV30 and TRBJ2-7 for the parts outside the CDR3, the full variable domain is SQTIHQWPATLVQPVGSPLSLECTVEGTSNPNLYWYRQAAGRGLQLLFYSVGIGQISSEVPQNLSASRPQDRQFILSSKKLLLSDSGFYLCAWSVLGTGSHEQYFGPGTRLTVT.

V usage is TRBV3-1 and J usage is TRBJ2-4; absent DNA, TCRdb's TRBD2 call cannot be checked. The CDR3 extends over 15 amino acids. Per the germline V gene, CDR1 is LGHDT and CDR2 is YNNKEL (reference sequence). The CDR3 spells CASSHWQQLENIQYF.

V gene TRBV7-2 combines with J gene TRBJ2-2. Germline assignment: CDR1 SGHTA and CDR2 FQGNSA. CDR3 size: 13 residues. The CDR3 sequence is CASSFLNTGELFF.

This chain uses TRBV5-1 with TRBJ2-5; the D gene TCRdb calls, TRBD2, cannot be checked with no DNA. CDR3 length: 15 amino acids. The germline V gene has CDR1 SGHRS and CDR2 YFSETQ. CDR3 sequence: CASSGAGTSGETQYF. The entire variable domain, with the rest obtained from reference TRBV5-1 and TRBJ2-5, is as follows: KAGVTQTPRYLIKTRGQQVTLSCSPISGHRSVSWYQQTPGQGLQFLFEYFSETQRNKGNFPGRFSGRQFSNSRSEMNVSTLELGDSALYLCASSGAGTSGETQYFGPGTRLLVL.

This sequence joins TRBV2 and TRBJ2-7. Germline lookup yields CDR1 SNHLY and CDR2 FYNNEI. The CDR3 length is 13 residues. The CDR3 here is CASSQTGPYEQYF.

CDR3 residues: CASSLVLLGGKPYEQYF. This rearrangement joins TRBV5-4 to TRBJ2-7; as DNA is missing, the TRBD1 call by TCRdb cannot be tested. Looked up from germline, CDR1 is SGHNT and CDR2 is YYREEE (reference sequence). The CDR3 runs 17 residues.

The V and J genes are TRBV7-8 and TRBJ1-1; TCRdb lists TRBD1, though no DNA is available to test this call. Germline V gene data show CDR1 as SGHVS and CDR2 as FQNEAQ. There are 17 residues in the CDR3. The chain's CDR3 is CASSSMATGRGRGEAFF.

The chain links TRBV7-2 to TRBJ1-2; there is no DNA to check the TCRdb D call of TRBD1. This CDR3 comprises 15 residues. Germline values: CDR1 SGHTA, CDR2 FQGNSA. The CDR3 sequence: CASSLVQGVNYGYTF.

The chain couples TRBV5-1 to TRBJ2-3; lacking DNA, the TRBD2 call made by TCRdb goes unchecked. Germline V gene lookup returns CDR1 SGHRS and CDR2 YFSETQ. CDR3 size: 15 residues. CDR3 protein: CASSLAGLAGATQYF.

The chain's CDR3 is CASSLGTASQETQYF. The chain carries TRBV12-3 or TRBV12-4 and TRBJ2-5; TCRdb's D call, TRBD2, is unchecked because there is no DNA. The CDR3 totals 15 residues.

This sequence joins TRBV28 and TRBJ2-1; TCRdb returns TRBD2, unconfirmable since there is no DNA. The CDR3 is 16 amino acids. Germline loops: CDR1 MDHEN, CDR2 SYDVKM. The CDR3 sequence is CASSPRGSGAYNEQFF.

The chain uses TRBV11-1 and TRBJ2-6. Germline-derived CDR1 and CDR2 are SGHAT and FQDESV (reference sequence). The CDR3 is 21 residues long. The CDR3: CASSLAVKDAVSPSGANVLTF.

The rearrangement uses TRBV29-1 and TRBJ2-1; absent DNA, TCRdb's TRBD2 call cannot be checked. The CDR3 is 15 residues long. Germline lookup yields CDR1 SQVTM and CDR2 ANQGSEA. This CDR3 reads CSVDMGLRAYNEQFF.

V and J are TRBV7-2 and TRBJ1-2. CDR3 length: 13 residues. Germline CDR1 and CDR2: SGHTA and FQGNSA. CDR3 sequence reads: CASSNLRNYGYTF. Drawing the rest from reference TRBV7-2 and TRBJ1-2, the complete variable domain is GAGVSQSPSNKVTEKGKDVELRCDPISGHTALYWYRQSLGQGLEFLIYFQGNSAPDKSGLPSDRFSAERTGGSVSTLTIQRTQQEDSAVYLCASSNLRNYGYTFGSGTRLTVV.

The chain has TRBV10-3 and TRBJ2-1; TCRdb outputs TRBD2, but without DNA this stays unchecked. This CDR3 is 13 amino acids long. CDR1 and CDR2 from the germline V gene are ENHRY and SYGVKD. Here the CDR3 reads CAIGLAGLNEQFF.

CDR3 region: CASSHGTDKNIQYF. V gene TRBV11-3 combines with J gene TRBJ2-4; with no DNA, the TCRdb D assignment of TRBD1 cannot be verified. CDR1 is SGHNT, CDR2 YENEEA, per germline. The CDR3 is made up of 14 amino acids.

CDR3 sequence: CASRHQDRTAGRTSYYEQYF. The chain has TRBV6-4 and TRBJ2-7; checking the TCRdb D call of TRBD1 is not possible without DNA. Germline assignment: CDR1 MRHNA and CDR2 SNTAGT. The CDR3 runs 20 residues.

The rearrangement links TRBV12-3 or TRBV12-4 to TRBJ2-1; TCRdb indicates TRBD1, and absent DNA this call remains unverified. The CDR3 length is 15 residues. CDR3 sequence: CASRGGISSLDEQFF.

The chain recombines TRBV4-2 with TRBJ2-1; the D call from TCRdb, TRBD2, cannot be confirmed without DNA. This CDR3 contains 17 residues. Germline CDR1 and CDR2: LGHNA and YNFKEQ. The CDR3 is CASSPVAKAVGANEQFF.

V is TRBV7-2 and J is TRBJ2-3; the D call from TCRdb, TRBD1, cannot be confirmed without DNA. CDR3 length: 16 residues. Germline V gene sequence: CDR1 SGHTA, CDR2 FQGNSA. CDR3 residues: CASSWRPRTSTDTQYF. The full variable domain, with the rest looked up from reference TRBV7-2 and TRBJ2-3, is GAGVSQSPSNKVTEKGKDVELRCDPISGHTALYWYRQSLGQGLEFLIYFQGNSAPDKSGLPSDRFSAERTGGSVSTLTIQRTQQEDSAVYLCASSWRPRTSTDTQYFGPGTRLTVL.

The J gene is TRBJ2-1, the V gene TRBV19; the D gene TCRdb calls, TRBD2, cannot be checked with no DNA. The CDR3 is 14 residues long. Germline V CDR1 and CDR2: LNHDA, SQIVND (reference sequence). The CDR3 spells CASRGTREKNEQFF.

The rearrangement joins TRBV5-1 to TRBJ2-7; TCRdb returns TRBD1, unconfirmable since there is no DNA. CDR1 SGHRS and CDR2 YFSETQ come from the germline V gene. The CDR3 runs 15 residues. CDR3 sequence reads: CASSLGTGRTNEQYF.

J is TRBJ2-7 and V is TRBV4-2. Germline values: CDR1 LGHNA, CDR2 YNFKEQ. This CDR3 comprises 13 residues. CDR3 sequence: CASSPAERYEQYF.